Given below is one TCR beta chain in context. These data come from a study of T cell changes during pregnancy in multiple sclerosis. Profiled with immunoSEQ multiplex PCR; TCRdb holds only in-frame clones, not every one. The sample contains about 81,000 clones, 85% to 95% of which appear only once. The receptor's source is a female donor in good health, enrolled as a control in a pregnancy study. The sequences come from peripheral blood, collected in the third trimester of pregnancy.

The CDR3 coding sequence is TGTGCCAGCAGCGCTGGACTAGCGGGAGGTCGGGAGACCCAGTACTTC. This codes for CASSAGLAGGRETQYF. The gene calls are TRBV6-6 and TRBJ2-5, with 14 positions matching TRBD2. The CDR3 is made up of 16 amino acids. V lost 6 bases and J lost 5; bases outside the gene matches: 8. Per the germline V gene, CDR1 is MNHNY and CDR2 is SVGAGI (reference sequence).